A selection of T cell receptor beta chains follows, all from one sample in a study of blood T cells in healthy people across ages. TCRdb used MiXCR to reprocess the 5' RACE reads, holding one entry per CDR3 protein. The table shows about 580,000 distinct CDR3 sequences, with 40% to 50% occurring only once. The material sequenced was blood. These receptor sequences come from a man older than 75 in good health. The CDR3 runs from the conserved cysteine through the conserved F or W. The D gene is left open where the match is weak. Rows may omit the clone size; those that give it use once, few, many or a size class.

clone size,D gene,V gene,J gene,CDR3 protein,CDR3 DNA
few,TRBD2,TRBV29-1,TRBJ2-3,CSVDASGITDTQYF,TGCAGCGTTGATGCTAGCGGGATCACAGATACGCAGTATTTT
few,.,TRBV7-2,TRBJ2-3,CASSLDRIDTQYF,TGTGCCAGCAGCTTAGACCGTATCGATACGCAGTATTTT
.,.,TRBV6-5,TRBJ1-2,CASSYHLRGYGYTF,TGTGCCAGCAGTTACCACCTACGGGGGTATGGCTACACCTTC
.,.,TRBV2,TRBJ1-1,CASTLGRHDNTEAFF,TGTGCCAGCACCCTGGGCCGTCACGATAACACTGAAGCTTTCTTT
.,TRBD1,TRBV6-5,TRBJ2-5,CASSYSGTGIRRRQETQYF,TGTGCCAGCAGTTATTCGGGGACAGGGATCCGAAGGCGTCAAGAGACCCAGTACTTC
.,TRBD2,TRBV4-2,TRBJ2-3,CASSPSSGSGDTQYF,TGTGCCAGCAGCCCGAGTAGCGGGAGTGGTGATACGCAGTATTTT
.,.,TRBV9,TRBJ2-2,CASSVGQTGAVGELFF,TGTGCCAGCAGCGTAGGTCAGACGGGGGCTGTCGGGGAGCTGTTTTTT
once,.,TRBV5-5,TRBJ2-3,CASSLLREPTDTQYF,TGTGCCAGCAGCTTACTACGGGAGCCGACAGATACGCAGTATTTT
many,TRBD2,TRBV28,TRBJ2-1,CASSSRGGSAYNEQFF,TGTGCCAGCAGTTCCCGGGGGGGTAGTGCCTACAATGAGCAGTTCTTC
.,.,TRBV12-3/TRBV12-4,TRBJ1-2,CASRPGLQIYGYTF,TGTGCCAGCAGGCCCGGACTGCAGATCTATGGCTACACCTTC
.,TRBD2,TRBV30,TRBJ2-1,CAAKTSGMYNEQFF,TGTGCTGCTAAAACTAGCGGAATGTACAATGAGCAGTTCTTC
.,TRBD1,TRBV5-6,TRBJ2-5,CASSAGTGFSETQYF,TGTGCCAGCAGTGCCGGGACAGGGTTCTCAGAGACCCAGTACTTC
.,TRBD2,TRBV10-3,TRBJ2-3,CAISESTTSGGTDTQYF,TGTGCCATCAGTGAGTCGACGACTAGCGGGGGAACAGATACGCAGTATTTT
few,TRBD1,TRBV27,TRBJ1-6,CASSSGTGRRSPLHF,TGTGCCAGCAGTTCAGGGACAGGGAGAAGATCACCCCTCCACTTT
.,TRBD1,TRBV20-1,TRBJ2-5,CSAGRQGQETQYF,TGCAGTGCTGGGAGACAGGGACAAGAGACCCAGTACTTC
few,.,TRBV29-1,TRBJ2-5,CSVDIKRIRGQGGQETQYF,TGCAGCGTTGACATAAAGAGGATACGTGGGCAGGGAGGCCAAGAGACCCAGTACTTC